This T cell receptor (beta chain) was captured in a study of T cells expressing NK-cell markers. Per the germline V gene, CDR1 is SEHNR and CDR2 is FQNEAQ (reference sequence). This CDR3 comprises 16 residues. TCRdb reanalyzed the 5' RACE reads, giving one entry per CDR3 protein sequence and no DNA. The sample table sets out 550,000 to 600,000 distinct CDR3 sequences. This sequence joins TRBV7-9 and TRBJ2-3; with no DNA, the TCRdb D assignment of TRBD2 cannot be verified. The sample comprised blood T cells: a sorted CD56 or NKG2C T cell subset, CD4+ or CD8+ T cells, or bulk PBMC T cells (not recorded which). The TCR sequence derives from a man in his late teens or twenties in good health. This chain's CDR3 is CASSLEARAGGETQYF.